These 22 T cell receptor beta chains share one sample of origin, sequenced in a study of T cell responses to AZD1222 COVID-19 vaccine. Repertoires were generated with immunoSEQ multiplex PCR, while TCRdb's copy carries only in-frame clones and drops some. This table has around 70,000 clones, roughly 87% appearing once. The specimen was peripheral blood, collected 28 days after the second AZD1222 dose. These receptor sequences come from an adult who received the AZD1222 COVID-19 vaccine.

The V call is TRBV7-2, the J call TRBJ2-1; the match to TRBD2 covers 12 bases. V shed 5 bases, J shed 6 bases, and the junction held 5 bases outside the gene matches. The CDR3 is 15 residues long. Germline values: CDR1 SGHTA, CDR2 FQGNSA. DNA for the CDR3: TGTGCCAGCAGCATTCTGACTAGCGGGAGCAATGAGCAGTTCTTC. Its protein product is CASSILTSGSNEQFF.

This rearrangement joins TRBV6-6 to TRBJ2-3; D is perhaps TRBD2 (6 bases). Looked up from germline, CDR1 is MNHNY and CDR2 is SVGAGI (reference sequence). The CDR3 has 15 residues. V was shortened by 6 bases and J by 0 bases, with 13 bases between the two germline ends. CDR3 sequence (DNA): TGTGCCAGCAGCCGACCGGGACTTAGCACAGATACGCAGTATTTT. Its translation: CASSRPGLSTDTQYF.

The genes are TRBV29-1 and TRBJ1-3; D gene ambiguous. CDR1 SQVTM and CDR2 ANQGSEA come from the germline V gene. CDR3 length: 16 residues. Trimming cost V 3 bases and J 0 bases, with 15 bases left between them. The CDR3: CSVDLAPSSSGNTIYF. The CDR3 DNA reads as TGCAGCGTTGACTTGGCCCCTTCGAGCTCTGGAAACACCATATATTTT.

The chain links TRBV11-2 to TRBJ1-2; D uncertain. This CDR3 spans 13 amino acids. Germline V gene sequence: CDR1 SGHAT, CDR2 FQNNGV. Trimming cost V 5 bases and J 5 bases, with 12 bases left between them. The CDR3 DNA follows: TGTGCCAGCAGCCAAGGAACGGTATATGGCTACACCTTC. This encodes CASSQGTVYGYTF. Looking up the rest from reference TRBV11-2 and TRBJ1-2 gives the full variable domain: EAGVAQSPRYKIIEKRQSVAFWCNPISGHATLYWYQQILGQGPKLLIQFQNNGVVDDSQLPKDRFSAERLKGVDSTLKIQPAKLEDSAVYLCASSQGTVYGYTFGSGTRLTVV.

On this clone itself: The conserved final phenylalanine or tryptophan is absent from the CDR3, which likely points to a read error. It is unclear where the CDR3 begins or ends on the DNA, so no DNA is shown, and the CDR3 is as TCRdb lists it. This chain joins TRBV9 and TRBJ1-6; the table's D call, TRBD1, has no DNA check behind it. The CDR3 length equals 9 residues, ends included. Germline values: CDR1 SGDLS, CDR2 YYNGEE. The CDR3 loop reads CASSAPGQG.

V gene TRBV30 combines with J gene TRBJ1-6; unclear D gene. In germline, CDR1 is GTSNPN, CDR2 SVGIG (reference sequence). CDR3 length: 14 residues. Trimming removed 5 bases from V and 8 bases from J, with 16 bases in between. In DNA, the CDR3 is TGTGCCTGGGGCCTCCGGGATCGCGATTCACCCCTCCACTTT. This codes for CAWGLRDRDSPLHF.

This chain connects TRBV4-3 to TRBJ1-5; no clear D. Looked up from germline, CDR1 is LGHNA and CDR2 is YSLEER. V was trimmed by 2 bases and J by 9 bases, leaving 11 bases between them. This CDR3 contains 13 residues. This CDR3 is CASSQRSGWPQHF. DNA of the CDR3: TGCGCCAGCAGCCAAAGGTCTGGCTGGCCCCAGCATTTT.

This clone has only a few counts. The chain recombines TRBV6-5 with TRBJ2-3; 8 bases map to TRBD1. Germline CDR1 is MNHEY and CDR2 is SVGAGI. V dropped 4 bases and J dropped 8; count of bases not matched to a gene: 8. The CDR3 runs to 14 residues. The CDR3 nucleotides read TGTGCCAGCAGTTTCTCACTTACAGGGGGTACGCAGTATTTT. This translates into CASSFSLTGGTQYF.

The CDR3 coding sequence is TGTGCCAGCAGCTTAATGGCCGGGACAGCATACGAGCAGTACTTC. Translating gives CASSLMAGTAYEQYF. This chain uses TRBV7-3 with TRBJ2-7; TRBD1 aligns across 7 bases. Per the germline V gene, CDR1 is SGHTA and CDR2 is FQGTGA. The CDR3 contains 15 residues. The ends lost 1 base at V and 4 bases at J; junction bases unmatched: 7.

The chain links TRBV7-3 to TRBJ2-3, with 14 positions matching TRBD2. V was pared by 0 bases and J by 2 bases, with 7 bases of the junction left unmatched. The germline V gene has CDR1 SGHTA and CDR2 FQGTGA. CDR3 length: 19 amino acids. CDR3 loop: CASSLTPPGLAGATDTQYF. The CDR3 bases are TGTGCCAGCAGCTTAACTCCCCCGGGACTAGCGGGAGCCACAGATACGCAGTATTTT. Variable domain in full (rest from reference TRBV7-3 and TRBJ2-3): GAGVSQTPSNKVTEKGKYVELRCDPISGHTALYWYRQSLGQGPEFLIYFQGTGAADDSGLPNDRFFAVRPEGSVSTLKIQRTERGDSAVYLCASSLTPPGLAGATDTQYFGPGTRLTVL.

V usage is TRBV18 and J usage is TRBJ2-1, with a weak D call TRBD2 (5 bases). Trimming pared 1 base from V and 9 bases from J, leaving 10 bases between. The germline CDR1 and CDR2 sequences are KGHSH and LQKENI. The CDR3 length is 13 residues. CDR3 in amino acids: CASSPRESSEQFF. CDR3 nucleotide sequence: TGTGCCAGCTCACCACGGGAGAGTAGTGAGCAGTTCTTC.

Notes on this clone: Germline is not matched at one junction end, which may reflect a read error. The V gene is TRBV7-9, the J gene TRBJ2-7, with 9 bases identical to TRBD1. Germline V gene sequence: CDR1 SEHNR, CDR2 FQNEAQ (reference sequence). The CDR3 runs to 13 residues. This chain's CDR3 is CASRPPGTGPNSF. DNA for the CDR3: TGTGCCAGCAGGCCGCCGGGGACAGGGCCCAACTCCTTC.

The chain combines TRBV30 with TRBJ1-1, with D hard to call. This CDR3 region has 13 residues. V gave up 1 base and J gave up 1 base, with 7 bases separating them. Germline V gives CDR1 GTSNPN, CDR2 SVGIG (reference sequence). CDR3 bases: TGTGCCTGGAGTGAGGTGAGGAACACTGAAGCTTTCTTT. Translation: CAWSEVRNTEAFF. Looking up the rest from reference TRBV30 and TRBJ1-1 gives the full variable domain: SQTIHQWPATLVQPVGSPLSLECTVEGTSNPNLYWYRQAAGRGLQLLFYSVGIGQISSEVPQNLSASRPQDRQFILSSKKLLLSDSGFYLCAWSEVRNTEAFFGQGTRLTVV.

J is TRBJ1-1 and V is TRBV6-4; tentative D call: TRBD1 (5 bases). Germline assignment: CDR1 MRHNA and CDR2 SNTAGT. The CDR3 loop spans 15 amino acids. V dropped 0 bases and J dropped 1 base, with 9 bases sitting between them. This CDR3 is CASSDSYGGNTEAFF. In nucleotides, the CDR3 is TGTGCCAGCAGTGACTCGTATGGGGGGAACACTGAAGCTTTCTTT.

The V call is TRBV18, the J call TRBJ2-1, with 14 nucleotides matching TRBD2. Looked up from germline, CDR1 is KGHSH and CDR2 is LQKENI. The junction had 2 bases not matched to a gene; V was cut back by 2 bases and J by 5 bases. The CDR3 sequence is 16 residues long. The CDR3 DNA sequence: TGTGCCAGCTCACCAGGGACTAGCGGGGGTAACAATGAGCAGTTCTTC. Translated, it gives CASSPGTSGGNNEQFF.

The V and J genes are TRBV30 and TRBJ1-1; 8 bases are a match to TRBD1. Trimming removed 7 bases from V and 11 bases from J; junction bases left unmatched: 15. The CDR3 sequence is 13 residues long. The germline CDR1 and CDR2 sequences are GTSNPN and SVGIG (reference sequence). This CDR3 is CAFTGTGSPRAFF. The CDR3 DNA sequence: TGTGCCTTTACCGGGACAGGCTCACCTCGGGCTTTCTTT.

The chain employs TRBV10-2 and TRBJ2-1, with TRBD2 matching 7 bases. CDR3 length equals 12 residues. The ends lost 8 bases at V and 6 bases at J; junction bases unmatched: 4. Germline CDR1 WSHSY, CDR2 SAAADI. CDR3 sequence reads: CASSRTSNEQFF. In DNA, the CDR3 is TGCGCCAGCTCAAGGACTAGCAATGAGCAGTTCTTC.

CDR3: CASSDGAGNTIYF. The DNA of the CDR3 is TGCGCCAGCAGTGATGGGGCTGGAAACACCATATATTTT. The genes are TRBV10-2 and TRBJ1-3, with D unclear. The V and J ends lost 3 bases and 2 bases respectively, with 5 bases between them. This CDR3 is 13 amino acids long. Germline lookup yields CDR1 WSHSY and CDR2 SAAADI.

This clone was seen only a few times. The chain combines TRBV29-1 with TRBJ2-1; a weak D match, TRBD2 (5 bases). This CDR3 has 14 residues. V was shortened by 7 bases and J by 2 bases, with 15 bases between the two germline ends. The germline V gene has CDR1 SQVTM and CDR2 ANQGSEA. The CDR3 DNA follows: TGCAGCGCGGTCGTATGGGGAGCCTACAATGAGCAGTTCTTC. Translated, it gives CSAVVWGAYNEQFF.

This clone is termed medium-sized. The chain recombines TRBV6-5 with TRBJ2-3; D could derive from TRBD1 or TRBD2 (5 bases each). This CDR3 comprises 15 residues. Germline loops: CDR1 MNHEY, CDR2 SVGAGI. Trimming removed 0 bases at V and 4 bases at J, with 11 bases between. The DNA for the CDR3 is TGTGCCAGCAGTTACTCTCGGGACGGGGCAGATACGCAGTATTTT. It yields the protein CASSYSRDGADTQYF.

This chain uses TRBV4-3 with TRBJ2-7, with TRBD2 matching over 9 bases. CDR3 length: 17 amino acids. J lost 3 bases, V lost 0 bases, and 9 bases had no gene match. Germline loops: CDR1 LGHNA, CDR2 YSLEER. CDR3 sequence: CASSQDLLAGTNYEQYF. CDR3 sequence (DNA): TGCGCCAGCAGCCAAGATCTCCTAGCGGGAACTAACTACGAGCAGTACTTC.

The CDR3 region has the DNA TGTGCCAGTAAAGCGACAGGGGGCTACGAGCAGTACTTC. Protein: CASKATGGYEQYF. The J gene is TRBJ2-7, the V gene TRBV19; TRBD1 matches at 9 bases. Germline CDR1 LNHDA, CDR2 SQIVND (reference sequence). J gave up 3 bases and V 7 bases, and 4 bases lay outside the gene matches. The length of the CDR3 is 13 residues. The full variable domain, its missing parts supplied by reference TRBV19 and TRBJ2-7, is DGGITQSPKYLFRKEGQNVTLSCEQNLNHDAMYWYRQDPGQGLRLIYYSQIVNDFQKGDIAEGYSVSREKKESFPLTVTSAQKNPTAFYLCASKATGGYEQYFGPGTRLTVT.